Following are 20 T cell receptor beta chains from one sample sequenced in a study of blood T cell dynamics during melanoma immunotherapy. Method: immunoSEQ multiplex PCR; TCRdb's copy keeps in-frame clones and lacks some. Here the sample spans around 13,000 clones, roughly 83% being singletons. Time point given: pre-treatment baseline. The sample consisted of blood, taken from a patient treated with checkpoint blockade. The receptors were sampled from a human donor with melanoma.

The V and J genes are TRBV9 and TRBJ1-2, with unresolved D. The CDR3 extends over 14 amino acids. The V gene lost 6 bases and the J gene lost 0 bases, with 12 bases spanning the gap. CDR1 SGDLS and CDR2 YYNGEE come from the germline V gene. CDR3 nucleotides: TGTGCCAGCACCAAACAGCTAGCTAACTATGGCTACACCTTC. It specifies CASTKQLANYGYTF.

V is TRBV6-5 and J is TRBJ1-2; D call uncertain. The CDR3 has 12 amino acids. Germline CDR1 is MNHEY and CDR2 is SVGAGI. V lost 1 base and J lost 8, with 8 bases in between. CDR3 DNA sequence: TGTGCCAGCAGTTACTATGGCGGGGGCTACACCTTC. Its protein is CASSYYGGGYTF.

V and J are TRBV5-1 and TRBJ2-2; no reliable D call. In germline, CDR1 is SGHRS, CDR2 YFSETQ. This CDR3 spans 13 amino acids. V was cut by 0 bases and J by 7 bases, with 7 bases left in between. CDR3 nucleotides: TGCGCCAGCAGCTTGGCCGCAGGCGGGGAGCTGTTTTTT. Translated: CASSLAAGGELFF.

V usage is TRBV5-1 and J usage is TRBJ2-1; D perhaps matches TRBD1 (7 bases). CDR1 SGHRS and CDR2 YFSETQ come from the germline V gene. V was clipped by 4 bases and J by 3 bases, with 14 bases between them. This CDR3 region has 15 residues. The CDR3 coding sequence is TGCGCCAGCAGCCCGGAGGGACAGTTCTACAATGAGCAGTTCTTC. Translation: CASSPEGQFYNEQFF.

This clone has a handful of counts. The V and J genes are TRBV5-4 and TRBJ2-5, with D possibly TRBD1 on 5 matching bases. This CDR3 spans 15 amino acids. The germline V gene encodes CDR1 SGHNT and CDR2 YYREEE (reference sequence). Between the trimmed V and J ends, which lost 0 bases and 4 bases, there was a span of 13 bases. The CDR3 reads CASSLEIGRVETQYF. CDR3 nucleotides: TGTGCCAGCAGCTTGGAAATCGGCAGGGTAGAGACCCAGTACTTC.

This clone was seen only a few times. This chain uses TRBV6-5 with TRBJ2-2; no clear D gene. The ends were cut back, 5 bases at V and 5 bases at J, with 6 bases in the middle. The CDR3 runs to 12 residues. In germline, CDR1 is MNHEY, CDR2 SVGAGI. The chain's CDR3 is CASSQFTGELFF. CDR3 nucleotide sequence: TGTGCCAGCAGTCAATTTACCGGGGAGCTGTTTTTT.

Here the CDR3 reads CASSEGSYGYTF. The CDR3 nucleotides read TGTGCCAGCAGTGAGGGCAGCTATGGCTACACCTTC. The chain has TRBV2 and TRBJ1-2, with D hard to call. From germline, CDR1 is SNHLY and CDR2 FYNNEI. The CDR3 consists of 12 residues. Trimming shortened V by 3 bases and J by 4 bases, and 6 bases separated the two germline ends.

This clone was picked up one time. This chain joins TRBV5-1 and TRBJ1-2; TRBD1 aligns across 9 bases. Germline V gene lookup returns CDR1 SGHRS and CDR2 YFSETQ. Germline trimming cut 2 bases from V and 4 bases from J; bases unmatched to any gene: 6. CDR3 length equals 15 residues. The CDR3 nucleotides read TGCGCCAGCAGCTTATCGGGACAGGGAACCTATGGCTACACCTTC. The encoded protein is CASSLSGQGTYGYTF.

The chain employs TRBV19 and TRBJ1-5; the D gene is possibly TRBD1 (6 bases). The CDR3 length is 15 residues. Trimming took 3 bases from V and 4 from J, leaving 13 bases between them. Germline V gene lookup returns CDR1 LNHDA and CDR2 SQIVND (reference sequence). The CDR3 sequence: CASSIGGAGNQPQHF. The CDR3 DNA reads as TGTGCCAGTAGTATTGGGGGGGCAGGAAATCAGCCCCAGCATTTT.

V and J are TRBV5-4 and TRBJ2-3; either TRBD1 or TRBD2 may supply D (5 bases each). Germline V gene sequence: CDR1 SGHNT, CDR2 YYREEE (reference sequence). CDR3 length: 13 residues. Trimming cost V 4 bases and J 6 bases, with 12 bases left between them. CDR3 DNA sequence: TGTGCCAGCAGCCTGACGGGGCGCGATACGCAGTATTTT. Encoded protein: CASSLTGRDTQYF.

This chain links TRBV18 with TRBJ1-4; D unresolved. Deletions cut 5 bases from V and 1 base from J, with 8 bases between. CDR3 size: 14 residues. CDR1 is KGHSH and CDR2 is LQKENI in the germline V gene. CDR3 coding DNA: TGTGCCAGCTCAGCCAGTCAAACTAATGAAAAACTGTTTTTT. This sequence encodes CASSASQTNEKLFF.

The chain has TRBV7-8 and TRBJ2-3; D gene ambiguous. CDR3 length: 14 residues. Germline V CDR1 and CDR2: SGHVS, FQNEAQ. The V end lost 1 base, the J end lost 0 bases, and 5 bases lay between the germline ends. CDR3 sequence: CASSLVLSTDTQYF. The CDR3 DNA is TGTGCCAGCAGCTTAGTACTTAGCACAGATACGCAGTATTTT.

The chain combines TRBV9 with TRBJ2-3; D is unresolved. V was pared by 0 bases and J by 0 bases, with 5 bases between. The CDR3 consists of 14 residues. In germline, CDR1 is SGDLS, CDR2 YYNGEE. The CDR3 DNA is TGTGCCAGCAGCGTAGCGGTGAGCACAGATACGCAGTATTTT. As protein: CASSVAVSTDTQYF.

This chain connects TRBV14 to TRBJ2-1; 10 bases align to TRBD2. This CDR3 spans 22 amino acids. Germline-derived CDR1 and CDR2 are SGHDN and FVKESK. Trimming took 1 base from V and 4 from J; bases not matched to a gene: 22. In DNA, the CDR3 is TGTGCCAGCAGCCAAGTGGGACGCCGGACCAGCGGGAGGGCCAGTGCGTACAATGAGCAGTTCTTC. This gives the protein CASSQVGRRTSGRASAYNEQFF.

The J gene is TRBJ2-5, the V gene TRBV7-9; either TRBD1 or TRBD2 may supply D (5 bases each). This CDR3 region has 13 residues. Trimming pared 5 bases from V and 3 bases from J, leaving 10 bases between. Germline V gene sequence: CDR1 SEHNR, CDR2 FQNEAQ (reference sequence). DNA of the CDR3: TGTGCCAGCAGCGGGGGTAGCGAAGAGACCCAGTACTTC. Its translation is CASSGGSEETQYF.

This chain connects TRBV6-5 to TRBJ1-1, with D perhaps matching TRBD1 (6 bases). Looked up from germline, CDR1 is MNHEY and CDR2 is SVGAGI. The CDR3 loop spans 15 amino acids. V was trimmed by 0 bases and J by 2 bases, leaving 10 bases between them. CDR3 residues: CASSYSWGANTEAFF. The CDR3 DNA reads as TGTGCCAGCAGTTACTCTTGGGGGGCCAACACTGAAGCTTTCTTT.

This chain links TRBV19 with TRBJ2-7; 9 nucleotides line up with TRBD1. The CDR3 consists of 15 residues. CDR1 and CDR2 (germline): LNHDA, SQIVND (reference sequence). Unmatched junction bases numbered 7, after V lost 2 bases and J lost 5 bases. CDR3 amino acids: CASSIRPGTGNEQYF. Here the CDR3 DNA reads TGTGCCAGTAGTATACGTCCCGGGACAGGGAACGAGCAGTACTTC. Filled out from reference TRBV19 and TRBJ2-7, the complete variable domain reads DGGITQSPKYLFRKEGQNVTLSCEQNLNHDAMYWYRQDPGQGLRLIYYSQIVNDFQKGDIAEGYSVSREKKESFPLTVTSAQKNPTAFYLCASSIRPGTGNEQYFGPGTRLTVT.

The chain couples TRBV7-2 to TRBJ1-3; D ambiguous. Germline V gives CDR1 SGHTA, CDR2 FQGNSA. The length of the CDR3 is 11 residues. The ends were cut back, 2 bases at V and 7 bases at J, with 3 bases in the middle. As DNA, the CDR3 is TGTGCCAGCAGCTTACGGAACACCATATATTTT. It specifies CASSLRNTIYF.

The gene calls are TRBV28 and TRBJ2-7, with 8 bases identical to TRBD2. Trimming cost V 3 bases and J 5 bases; bases outside gene matches: 12. The V gene's germline CDR1 is MDHEN and CDR2 SYDVKM. This CDR3 contains 16 residues. This chain's CDR3 is CASSFPFREGPHEQYF. The CDR3 DNA reads as TGTGCCAGCAGTTTCCCCTTCCGGGAGGGACCCCACGAGCAGTACTTC.

This clone was seen a handful of times. The chain combines TRBV9 with TRBJ1-1; unclear D gene. CDR1 and CDR2 (germline): SGDLS, YYNGEE. CDR3 length equals 13 residues. With 2 bases removed from V and 5 bases from J, the gap between germline ends came to 10 bases. CDR3 DNA: TGTGCCAGCAGCGTGCTAGACGAGACTGAAGCTTTCTTT. It yields the protein CASSVLDETEAFF.